This TCR beta chain was retrieved from a study of control samples from healthy donors and cancer patients. The repertoire was sequenced with immunoSEQ multiplex PCR; TCRdb's copy has only in-frame clones and lacks some. Among tens of thousands of clones, over 75% were seen once, and the ten largest hold approximately 5%. The germline CDR1 and CDR2 sequences are MNHNY and SVGAGI (reference sequence). Trimming at V came to 6 bases and at J to 6 bases, leaving 11 bases not matched to a gene. This CDR3 is built from 14 residues. This chain joins TRBV6-6 and TRBJ2-7; 7 bases align to TRBD1. Specimen: blood. This TCR came from a man aged 35-49 years in good health. The CDR3 here is CASSPFATGPEQYF. For the CDR3, the DNA is TGTGCCAGCAGCCCATTTGCGACAGGGCCCGAGCAGTACTTC.